One sample yielded the 5 T cell receptor beta chains listed below, sequenced in a study of blood T cell repertoires in COVID-19. Generated by immunoSEQ multiplex PCR, the TCRdb table keeps only in-frame clones and is missing some. The sample consists of around 330,000 clones, approximately 87% of them appearing once. The source material was peripheral blood. The receptor set was obtained from a woman between 50 and 59 years old with active or convalescent COVID-19.

The genes are TRBV28 and TRBJ2-7, with a weak D call TRBD1 (6 bases). CDR1 and CDR2 from the germline V gene are MDHEN and SYDVKM. The CDR3 length is 13 residues. V gave up 7 bases and J gave up 3 bases, with 13 bases separating them. CDR3 sequence (DNA): TGTGCCAGCACCCCCCCAGGGGTCTACGAGCAGTACTTC. Its protein is CASTPPGVYEQYF.

This chain links TRBV5-6 with TRBJ1-6, with 10 bases that match TRBD1. Trimming at V came to 3 bases and at J to 8 bases, leaving 2 bases not matched to a gene. Germline V gene lookup returns CDR1 SGHDT and CDR2 YYEEEE. The CDR3 spans 14 residues. CDR3 DNA sequence: TGTGCCAGCAGCTGGGACAGGGGTGATTCACCCCTCCACTTT. This gives the protein CASSWDRGDSPLHF. The variable domain in full, with the rest retrieved from reference TRBV5-6 and TRBJ1-6, is DAGVTQSPTHLIKTRGQQVTLRCSPKSGHDTVSWYQQALGQGPQFIFQYYEEEERQRGNFPDRFSGHQFPNYSSELNVNALLLGDSALYLCASSWDRGDSPLHFGNGTRLTVT.

This CDR3 is CASHDTHSSYEQYF. DNA for the CDR3: TGTGCCAGCCACGACACCCACAGCTCCTACGAGCAGTACTTC. The rearrangement links TRBV5-6 to TRBJ2-7; D gene ambiguous. CDR3 length equals 14 residues. Germline V gene data show CDR1 as SGHDT and CDR2 as YYEEEE. The V and J ends lost 7 bases and 0 bases respectively, with 14 bases between them. The full variable domain, completed using reference TRBV5-6 and TRBJ2-7, is DAGVTQSPTHLIKTRGQQVTLRCSPKSGHDTVSWYQQALGQGPQFIFQYYEEEERQRGNFPDRFSGHQFPNYSSELNVNALLLGDSALYLCASHDTHSSYEQYFGPGTRLTVT.

The chain links TRBV6-1 to TRBJ1-3; possible D gene TRBD1, 5 bases. Trimming shortened V by 3 bases and J by 0 bases, and 15 bases separated the two germline ends. This CDR3 has 17 residues. Looked up from germline, CDR1 is MNHNS and CDR2 is SASEGT. The DNA for the CDR3 is TGTGCCAGCAGTGATACAGGAATCTACTACTCTGGAAACACCATATATTTT. It is translated as CASSDTGIYYSGNTIYF.

V and J are TRBV28 and TRBJ1-2; 9 positions agree with TRBD1. Trimming cost V 7 bases and J 2 bases; bases outside gene matches: 8. Germline V gene data show CDR1 as MDHEN and CDR2 as SYDVKM. This CDR3 is built from 15 residues. CDR3 nucleotides: TGTGCCAGCACCCCACGGGACAGGGAAAACTATGGCTACACCTTC. Its translation is CASTPRDRENYGYTF.